One and the same sample provided the 25 T cell receptor beta chains below, sequenced in a study of T cells expressing NK-cell markers. For each CDR3 protein, TCRdb gives one entry from its re-call of the 5' RACE reads, without DNA. Its listing shows about 460,000 distinct CDR3 sequences. The specimen sequenced was blood T cells: a sorted CD56 or NKG2C T cell subset, CD4+ or CD8+ T cells, or bulk PBMC T cells (not recorded which). The receptors here all came from a woman between 50 and 59 years old in good health.

The rearrangement links TRBV11-2 to TRBJ2-3; TCRdb reports TRBD2, a call that lacks DNA to check it against. Germline CDR1 and CDR2: SGHAT and FQNNGV. The CDR3 has 15 amino acids. CDR3: CASSLLAGSTDTQYF. Based on the CDR3 plus reference TRBV11-2 and TRBJ2-3, the full variable domain is EAGVAQSPRYKIIEKRQSVAFWCNPISGHATLYWYQQILGQGPKLLIQFQNNGVVDDSQLPKDRFSAERLKGVDSTLKIQPAKLEDSAVYLCASSLLAGSTDTQYFGPGTRLTVL.

The chain is built from TRBV5-6 and TRBJ1-2. Per the germline V gene, CDR1 is SGHDT and CDR2 is YYEEEE. The CDR3 runs to 15 residues. This chain's CDR3 is CASTISRSERTGYTF.

This rearrangement joins TRBV5-1 to TRBJ2-1. The germline V gene encodes CDR1 SGHRS and CDR2 YFSETQ. The CDR3 totals 16 residues. This CDR3 is CASSLAGGSSYNEQFF.

The rearrangement links TRBV12-3 or TRBV12-4 to TRBJ2-5; TCRdb reports TRBD1, a call that lacks DNA to check it against. The CDR3 contains 14 residues. The CDR3 loop reads CASRPGGPDETQYF.

This chain uses TRBV7-8 with TRBJ1-1; TCRdb calls TRBD1, which cannot be checked without DNA. CDR1 is SGHVS, CDR2 FQNEAQ, per germline. The CDR3 consists of 15 residues. The CDR3 loop reads CASSWVTGANTEAFF.

The chain recombines TRBV5-1 with TRBJ2-1; the TRBD2 assignment by TCRdb is unverifiable without DNA. Germline V gene lookup returns CDR1 SGHRS and CDR2 YFSETQ. The CDR3 is made up of 16 amino acids. This CDR3 is CASSQNTGTTYNEQFF.

V usage is TRBV29-1 and J usage is TRBJ2-7; there is no DNA to check the TCRdb D call of TRBD2. CDR1 is SQVTM, CDR2 ANQGSEA, per germline. The CDR3 covers 16 residues. CDR3 sequence reads: CSVVPSVTSIAREQYF.

The rearrangement uses TRBV3-1 and TRBJ2-2. The CDR3 is made up of 15 amino acids. The V gene's germline CDR1 is LGHDT and CDR2 YNNKEL (reference sequence). CDR3 amino acids: CASSQGELTTGELFF.

The chain carries TRBV11-1 and TRBJ2-4; there is no DNA to check the TCRdb D call of TRBD2. This CDR3 has 15 residues. Looked up from germline, CDR1 is SGHAT and CDR2 is FQDESV (reference sequence). The CDR3 reads CASSFIAGAGNIQYF.

CDR3 region: CASRRGQGGYTF. The rearrangement links TRBV6-5 to TRBJ1-2; there is no DNA to check the TCRdb D call of TRBD1. From germline, CDR1 is MNHEY and CDR2 SVGAGI. The CDR3 is 12 amino acids.

This chain links TRBV20-1 with TRBJ1-5. The CDR3 spans 14 residues. Looked up from germline, CDR1 is DFQATT and CDR2 is SNEGSKA (reference sequence). This CDR3 is CSAREAIGNQPQHF.

The genes are TRBV21-1 and TRBJ2-2; the D gene TCRdb calls, TRBD2, cannot be checked with no DNA. TRBV21-1 is a recognized pseudogene. CDR3 length equals 19 residues. CDR3 residues: CASSRLVEGVLANTGELFF.

This rearrangement joins TRBV7-9 to TRBJ1-6; TCRdb's D gene call, TRBD1, goes unchecked for lack of DNA. From germline, CDR1 is SEHNR and CDR2 FQNEAQ (reference sequence). The CDR3 is 16 amino acids. The chain's CDR3 is CASSYTRGTDNSPLHF.

The J gene is TRBJ2-1, the V gene TRBV7-8; the TCRdb call, TRBD2, lacks DNA for checking. The CDR3 consists of 16 residues. Per the germline V gene, CDR1 is SGHVS and CDR2 is FQNEAQ. CDR3 amino acids: CASSLLLAGGPNEQFF.

This rearrangement joins TRBV5-1 to TRBJ2-1; the TRBD2 assignment by TCRdb is unverifiable without DNA. The CDR3 sequence is 15 residues long. Germline V gene data show CDR1 as SGHRS and CDR2 as YFSETQ. The CDR3 protein is CASRSWTSGDNEQFF.

The V and J genes are TRBV6-5 and TRBJ2-3. This CDR3 has 12 amino acids. Germline CDR1 and CDR2: MNHEY and SVGAGI. The CDR3 spells CASRMTTDTQYF.

This chain uses TRBV12-3 or TRBV12-4 with TRBJ2-7. The CDR3 runs 14 residues. This CDR3 is CASSLGLARYEQYF.

The gene calls are TRBV24-1 and TRBJ2-5; TCRdb picks TRBD1, but there is no DNA to check that call. Looked up from germline, CDR1 is KGHDR and CDR2 is SFDVKD. The CDR3 runs 14 residues. CDR3 protein: CATSDPGQRGTQYF.

The chain recombines TRBV5-5 with TRBJ2-7; the D call from TCRdb, TRBD1, cannot be confirmed without DNA. This CDR3 region has 16 residues. Germline-derived CDR1 and CDR2 are SGHKS and YYEKEE (reference sequence). The CDR3 is CASSRMGTTVSYEQYF.

This chain's CDR3 is CASSPYSKGSGTEAFF. The V and J genes are TRBV18 and TRBJ1-1. CDR1 and CDR2 from the germline V gene are KGHSH and LQKENI. The CDR3 runs 16 residues.

The rearrangement uses TRBV15 and TRBJ2-5; as DNA is missing, the TRBD1 call by TCRdb cannot be tested. This CDR3 spans 16 amino acids. Germline V gene sequence: CDR1 LNHNV, CDR2 YYDKDF (reference sequence). The CDR3 here is CATSRIRDRAQETQYF.

V and J are TRBV6-2 or TRBV6-3 and TRBJ1-6. Germline CDR1 MNHEY, CDR2 SVGEGT. The CDR3 sequence is 14 residues long. CDR3 loop: CASSYWGEHSPLHF.

J is TRBJ2-2 and V is TRBV7-7; TCRdb selects TRBD1, and the lack of DNA leaves this call unchecked. Looked up from germline, CDR1 is SSHAT and CDR2 is FNYEAQ (reference sequence). The CDR3 has 16 residues. CDR3 sequence reads: CASSPRQGTNTGELFF.

This sequence joins TRBV12-3 or TRBV12-4 and TRBJ2-2; absent DNA, TCRdb's TRBD1 call cannot be checked. This CDR3 has 13 residues. CDR3 residues: CASKDRATGELFF.

The V gene is TRBV3-1, the J gene TRBJ2-1; TCRdb picks TRBD2, but there is no DNA to check that call. Germline loops: CDR1 LGHDT, CDR2 YNNKEL (reference sequence). This CDR3 comprises 15 residues. The CDR3 reads CASSQGPSGYNEQFF.